This TCR beta chain was recorded in a study of T-cell reconstitution after alpha-beta-depleted transplantation in children (TCRdb year 2016). Study-wide context: Using TCR repertoire profiling, the study quantitatively followed how T-cell immune reconstitution unfolded in children after TCRalphabeta/CD19-depleted allogeneic hematopoietic cell transplantation.

Library construction relied on PCR. The instrument given in TCRdb is Illumina HiSeq 2500. TCR libraries were prepared with molecular barcoding, using unique molecular identifiers to normalize TCRbeta repertoire quantification. TCRdb's own reprocessing of the public reads used fastp at Q25 and MiXCR and kept productive beta chains. Each entry is one CDR3 protein sequence, shown with its most common DNA and genes. A total of over 200,000 distinct CDR3 sequences appear in this sample, around 9.6% of them only once. The ten largest clones add up to 6.2% of the sample. This clonotype was detected a few times. No antigen is known for it. Base qualities were left out, and no much larger clone turns up one base away. V is cut back by 4 bases and J by 6 bases, with 7 bases in the junction unmatched. The germline V gene (reference sequence) supplies CDR1 SEHNR and CDR2 FQNEAQ. The CDR3, cysteine through phenylalanine, is 14 amino acids long. Only CDR3 DNA is held: 42 bases, read in frame from base 1.

The chain couples TRBV7-9 to TRBJ2-7, and TRBD1 matches 9 of the central bases. The sample in question was PBMCs from the stem cell graft donor, obtained from the stem cell graft. The TCR sequence derives from a human donor who donated a stem cell graft to a child with acute lymphoblastic leukemia. This receptor carries the CDR3 CASSYGGQGGEQYF. The bases are TGTGCCAGCAGCTACGGGGGACAGGGTGGCGAGCAGTACTTC.